This TCR beta chain emerged from a study of identical twins (dated by TCRdb to 2016 to 2017). In terms of the full investigation: The study deep-sequenced TCR alpha and beta repertoires from monozygotic twins, unrelated adults of various ages and cord blood to test whether fetal clonotypes persist. To rule out contamination, replicate twin experiments were performed at different times with different library preparation protocols. Paper-wide results and their limitations: A weaker excess of twin sharing was found in beta out-of-frame sequences because the signal-to-noise ratio was lowered by fewer shared sequences. Compared with coincidental sharing between unrelated individuals, out-of-frame TCR alpha sequences shared between twins had an excess of sequences with low generation probability. Zero-insertion analyses could be partly confounded by invariant T cells such as MAIT and iNKT, though diverse VJ usage argued against such confounding for most clonotypes. Because the same donors could not be followed over many years, the conclusions depended on cross-sectional statistical analysis. Out-of-frame TCR alpha sharing in monozygotic twins was systematically underestimated by recombination models, whereas sharing between unrelated individuals was in agreement with the recombination models. Fewer insertions were carried by abundant cord blood beta clonotypes, a similar but weaker trend appeared in young adult naive repertoires, and no such trend appeared in memory repertoires.

This clonotype was seen only a few times. The target of this receptor is not known. No qualities accompany the bases; no much larger clone lies one base away. Reading from cysteine to phenylalanine, the CDR3 counts 17 amino acids. Left in the record is the CDR3 DNA by itself, 51 bases read in frame from the first base. CDR1 and CDR2 (SGDLS, YYNGEE) derive from the germline V gene. V loses 0 bases of germline sequence and J loses 0 bases, and the interval between the two ends is 15 bases. Every donor in the study was a healthy Caucasian. The twin cohort consisted of three pairs of female monozygotic twins, all aged 18 to 29 years. CD4+ and CD8+ T cell populations were isolated with positive isolation kits from Invitrogen. The library was generated by 5' RACE. The reads were generated on an Illumina HiSeq 2000. Template switching introduced a universal primer binding site; the final cDNA contained a unique molecular identifier, enabling accurate counting of TCR cDNA molecules. First-strand cDNA for TCR alpha and beta chains was synthesized from specific primers in the conserved constant-segment region. To control for contamination, every cDNA library carried two barcodes: a SMART-Mk sample barcode plus Illumina barcodes. TruSeq adapter sequences, together with Illumina sample barcodes, were added in two successive PCR steps. The TCR alpha and beta cDNA libraries were sequenced on the Illumina HiSeq platform using custom primers. The authors' analysis ran thus. MiGEC processed the raw reads to extract unique molecular identifiers, while MiXCR was used to determine the CDR3 positions. For each individual, recombination models were inferred using an EM algorithm with the repgenHMM and IGoR tools. The tcR package in R was used for shared clonotype analysis, with sharing normalized by the product of cloneset sizes. Out-of-frame nonproductive sequences were analyzed to study raw recombination free of thymic and clonal selection effects. Starting from the raw public reads, TCRdb applied fastp trimming at Q25, assembled clones with MiXCR and retained in-frame beta chains. Every distinct CDR3 protein forms one entry, paired with its most common genes and DNA. The V and J calls and clone size are TCRdb's, not the authors'. The sample includes around 510,000 distinct CDR3 sequences, with roughly an eighth observed a single time. Together, the top ten hold about 0.97% of the sample.

The sample was also linked to a second study, of yellow fever vaccine responses in identical twins. Taken from the second paper: The authors reported that the T cell response to vaccination in identical twins appeared partly convergent and partly personalized. In identical twins, the study followed T cell clones that responded to the vaccine with precision.

The TCR was taken from a woman between 18 and 29 years old in good health. The V gene is TRBV9 and the J gene is TRBJ1-1; no D gene call is confident. The sequencing input was CD4+ T cells sorted from blood. The nucleotide sequence reads as follows: TGTGCCAGCAGCGTAGAACCGCTCGAAAACATGAACACTGAAGCTTTCTTT. This sequence encodes CASSVEPLENMNTEAFF. The full variable domain, with segments outside the CDR3 supplied by the reference TRBV9 and TRBJ1-1 proteins, appears as DSGVTQTPKHLITATGQRVTLRCSPRSGDLSVYWYQQSLDQGLQFLIQYYNGEERAKGNILERFSAQQFPDLHSELNLSSLELGDSALYFCASSVEPLENMNTEAFFGQGTRLTVV.